These 32 T cell receptor beta chains share one sample of origin, sequenced in a study of blood T cell repertoires in COVID-19. Assay used: immunoSEQ multiplex PCR; TCRdb lists only in-frame clones, some missing. This sample has approximately 97,000 clones; 75% to 95% occur once, and the top ten carry roughly 4.3%. The sequencing sample was made of peripheral blood. The receptors were gathered from a man aged 18 to 29 with acute or convalescent COVID-19.

This chain connects TRBV6-5 to TRBJ1-3, with D unresolved. V lost 7 bases and J lost 0, with 10 bases in between. This CDR3 spans 14 amino acids. CDR1 and CDR2 from the germline V gene are MNHEY and SVGAGI. The CDR3 sequence: CASTRGPSGNTIYF. CDR3 in DNA: TGTGCCAGCACTCGAGGTCCCTCTGGAAACACCATATATTTT.

The chain employs TRBV6-4 and TRBJ1-2, with a tentative D call TRBD1 (6 bases). V was shortened by 3 bases and J by 4 bases, with 18 bases between the two germline ends. The CDR3 has 16 residues. The V gene's germline CDR1 is MRHNA and CDR2 SNTAGT. The CDR3 is CASSERATGQLYGYTF. The DNA of the CDR3 is TGTGCCAGCAGTGAGAGGGCGACAGGTCAACTCTATGGCTACACCTTC.

The rearrangement uses TRBV19 and TRBJ1-1; TRBD1 matches 8 bases. The V and J ends lost 7 bases and 5 bases, in that order; junction bases with no gene match: 6. This CDR3 comprises 13 residues. CDR1 and CDR2 from the germline V gene are LNHDA and SQIVND (reference sequence). The CDR3 loop reads CASTINRGTEAFF. The CDR3 DNA sequence: TGTGCCAGTACTATCAACAGGGGGACTGAAGCTTTCTTT.

V usage is TRBV11-2 and J usage is TRBJ1-1; 7 bases line up with TRBD1. The CDR3 has 14 residues. In germline, CDR1 is SGHAT, CDR2 FQNNGV. Trimming at V came to 4 bases and at J to 11 bases, leaving 13 bases not matched to a gene. Written as DNA, the CDR3 is TGTGCCAGCAGCTCCGTGACAGGGTATCTAACGGCTTTCTTT. Residues: CASSSVTGYLTAFF.

The V call is TRBV10-3, the J call TRBJ2-3; the match to TRBD2 covers 14 bases. The CDR3 covers 16 residues. CDR1 and CDR2 (germline): ENHRY, SYGVKD. The V segment lost 6 bases and the J segment 6 bases; nucleotides outside the gene matches: 8. In DNA form, the CDR3 reads TGTGCCATCAGCCCGGGACTAGCGGGGGTAGGTGATACGCAGTATTTT. Translating it yields CAISPGLAGVGDTQYF.

This clone has a handful of counts. The genes are TRBV6-5 and TRBJ1-1; 8 nucleotides match TRBD1. The CDR3 is made up of 15 amino acids. The germline gives CDR1 MNHEY, CDR2 SVGAGI. V shed 5 bases and J 5 bases; nucleotides not matched to a gene: 10. CDR3 amino acids: CASSPGWTGITEAFF. CDR3 DNA: TGTGCCAGCAGTCCTGGATGGACAGGGATAACTGAAGCTTTCTTT.

The chain joins TRBV9 to TRBJ1-1; TRBD1 matches at 7 bases. Germline lookup yields CDR1 SGDLS and CDR2 YYNGEE. The CDR3 totals 15 residues. Trimming at V came to 4 bases and at J to 5 bases, leaving 11 bases not matched to a gene. The DNA of the CDR3 is TGTGCCAGCAGCTCGCGATCCGAACAGGGGACTGAAGCTTTCTTT. It is translated as CASSSRSEQGTEAFF.

This chain joins TRBV30 and TRBJ2-7, with D perhaps matching TRBD2 (5 bases). This CDR3 comprises 12 residues. Trimming cost V 3 bases and J 0 bases, with 6 bases left between them. The germline V gene encodes CDR1 GTSNPN and CDR2 SVGIG (reference sequence). The chain's CDR3 is CAWRRDSYEQYF. The CDR3 coding sequence is TGTGCCTGGAGGAGGGACTCCTACGAGCAGTACTTC.

This clone was counted many times. J is TRBJ2-7 and V is TRBV25-1; 7 nucleotides agree with TRBD1. The germline gives CDR1 MGHDK, CDR2 SYGVNS. CDR3 size: 14 residues. J lost 4 bases, V lost 4 bases, and 7 bases had no gene match. CDR3 sequence reads: CASSVRDRQYEQYF. CDR3 DNA sequence: TGTGCCAGCAGTGTCCGGGACAGACAGTACGAGCAGTACTTC.

The chain couples TRBV6-2 or TRBV6-3 to TRBJ2-3; tentatively, D is TRBD2 (12 bases). The CDR3 sequence is 20 residues long. Germline V lookup: CDR1 MNHEY, CDR2 SVGEGT. V was clipped by 5 bases and J by 5 bases, with 32 bases between them. The CDR3 sequence is CASSDPGQGASGRALDTQYF. The CDR3 DNA reads TGTGCCAGCAGTGACCCCGGACAGGGGGCTAGCGGGAGGGCCCTAGATACGCAGTATTTT.

The chain is built from TRBV3-1 (or the pseudogene TRBV3-2) and TRBJ1-6; tentative D call: TRBD1 (6 bases). The germline V gene has CDR1 LGHDT and CDR2 YNNKEL (reference sequence). This CDR3 spans 15 amino acids. With 1 base removed from V and 4 bases from J, the gap between germline ends came to 8 bases. This CDR3 is CASSQVGGYNSPLHF. The CDR3 nucleotides read TGTGCCAGCAGCCAAGTAGGGGGTTATAATTCACCCCTCCACTTT.

The chain joins TRBV2 to TRBJ1-2, with 7 bases fitting TRBD1. CDR1 SNHLY and CDR2 FYNNEI come from the germline V gene. V gave up 8 bases and J gave up 4 bases; unmatched junction bases: 10. CDR3 size: 14 residues. The DNA for the CDR3 is TGTGCCAGCTCTCCAGGGGGTTCGGGCTATGGCTACACCTTC. It translates to CASSPGGSGYGYTF.

CDR3 in DNA: TGTGCCAGCAGAGGGACAGGTGGACATGAGCAGTTCTTC. Encoded protein: CASRGTGGHEQFF. The chain employs TRBV14 and TRBJ2-1, with 8 bases identical to TRBD1. Germline V lookup: CDR1 SGHDN, CDR2 FVKESK. This CDR3 comprises 13 residues. V gave up 6 bases and J gave up 8 bases; unmatched junction bases: 6.

V and J are TRBV5-1 and TRBJ1-5, with 7 bases matching TRBD1. This CDR3 contains 14 residues. CDR1 is SGHRS, CDR2 YFSETQ, per germline. V lost 4 bases, J lost 4 bases, and 5 bases stayed unmatched. The CDR3 sequence is CASSPGTENQPQHF. CDR3 nucleotide sequence: TGCGCCAGCAGCCCCGGGACAGAAAATCAGCCCCAGCATTTT.

This clone was picked up one time. V is TRBV10-1 and J is TRBJ1-2; D gene unclear. The V gene lost 4 bases and the J gene lost 0 bases, with 6 bases spanning the gap. Germline CDR1 WNHNN, CDR2 SYGVQD (reference sequence). The CDR3 spans 13 residues. The DNA for the CDR3 is TGCGCCAGCAGTGGAAGAGCTAACTATGGCTACACCTTC. Translated, it gives CASSGRANYGYTF.

The chain links TRBV12-3 or TRBV12-4 to TRBJ1-5; TRBD1 is a possible D gene (5 bases). The V end lost 6 bases, the J end lost 7 bases, and 10 bases lay between the germline ends. The CDR3 covers 12 residues. The CDR3 bases are TGTGCCAGCAGGCAGGGCCTCCAGCCCCAGCATTTT. Its translation: CASRQGLQPQHF.

The chain carries TRBV4-2 and TRBJ2-1; 8 bases line up with TRBD2. Germline V gene sequence: CDR1 LGHNA, CDR2 YNFKEQ. The V gene end was trimmed by 4 bases and the J gene end by 4 bases; junction bases not matched to a gene: 6. This CDR3 is 15 amino acids long. The CDR3: CASSPWTSSYNEQFF. The CDR3 bases are TGTGCCAGCAGCCCCTGGACTAGCAGTTACAATGAGCAGTTCTTC.

This chain uses TRBV7-9 with TRBJ2-7; TRBD1 agrees at 10 bases. CDR1 is SEHNR, CDR2 FQNEAQ, per germline (reference sequence). The CDR3 has 17 residues. V was clipped by 5 bases and J by 4 bases; unmatched bases: 14. As DNA, the CDR3 is TGTGCCAGCAGCGCGAGGTTGGCGGGACAGGGGACGTACGAGCAGTACTTC. Its translation: CASSARLAGQGTYEQYF.

The chain employs TRBV5-1 and TRBJ2-3; 7 bases map to TRBD1. This CDR3 contains 15 residues. Germline V gene data show CDR1 as SGHRS and CDR2 as YFSETQ. Trimming took 0 bases from V and 3 from J; bases not matched to a gene: 4. The CDR3 bases are TGCGCCAGCAGCTTGGAGCGACAGGGAACAGATACGCAGTATTTT. It yields the protein CASSLERQGTDTQYF.

The chain recombines TRBV19 with TRBJ2-1, with D possibly being TRBD2 (5 bases). V was cut by 5 bases and J by 4 bases, with 15 bases left in between. CDR1 LNHDA and CDR2 SQIVND come from the germline V gene (reference sequence). The CDR3 has 15 amino acids. Written as DNA, the CDR3 is TGTGCCAGTAGTCTCCGGGGAGCAGTATACAATGAGCAGTTCTTC. Protein sequence: CASSLRGAVYNEQFF.

The J gene is TRBJ1-6, the V gene TRBV4-1, with 8 bases identical to TRBD1. This CDR3 contains 16 residues. Germline assignment: CDR1 MGHRA and CDR2 YSYEKL. V shed 4 bases and J 10 bases; nucleotides not matched to a gene: 12. CDR3: CASSPQGAPSVSPLHF. In nucleotides, the CDR3 is TGCGCCAGCAGCCCCCAGGGGGCTCCCTCAGTGTCACCCCTCCACTTT.

The J gene is TRBJ1-1, the V gene TRBV29-1; D uncertain. The CDR3 is 13 amino acids. CDR1 is SQVTM and CDR2 is ANQGSEA in the germline V gene. Trimming cost V 4 bases and J 1 base, with 10 bases left between them. Here the CDR3 reads CSVVWRTNTEAFF. The CDR3 nucleotides are TGCAGCGTTGTGTGGAGGACGAACACTGAAGCTTTCTTT.

CDR3 DNA sequence: TGCGCCAGCAGCCAGCTGGGGACTTTTAACTATGGCTACACCTTC. It codes for CASSQLGTFNYGYTF. The rearrangement links TRBV4-1 to TRBJ1-2, with D tentatively TRBD1 (5 bases). Trimming cost V 3 bases and J 1 base, with 12 bases left between them. The CDR3 is 15 amino acids. CDR1 is MGHRA, CDR2 YSYEKL, per germline.

This chain uses TRBV24-1 with TRBJ2-1, with D maybe TRBD2 (5 bases). Germline CDR1 and CDR2: KGHDR and SFDVKD. Deletions cut 3 bases from V and 1 base from J, with 15 bases between. There are 17 residues in the CDR3. CDR3 DNA: TGTGCCACCAGTGATACCCGAGGGAGAAATTCCTACAATGAGCAGTTCTTC. Its translation: CATSDTRGRNSYNEQFF.

The genes are TRBV18 and TRBJ2-3; weak D call: TRBD1 (5 bases). The V end lost 1 base, the J end lost 2 bases, and 16 bases lay between the germline ends. This CDR3 region has 17 residues. The germline gives CDR1 KGHSH, CDR2 LQKENI. The CDR3 loop is CASSPLMGPVSTDTQYF. CDR3 sequence (DNA): TGTGCCAGCTCACCACTGATGGGGCCGGTTTCCACAGATACGCAGTATTTT.

The genes are TRBV11-2 and TRBJ2-7; weak D call: TRBD2 (6 bases). This CDR3 is 14 amino acids long. Germline V lookup: CDR1 SGHAT, CDR2 FQNNGV. Trimming pared 3 bases from V and 3 bases from J, leaving 12 bases between. The CDR3 coding sequence is TGTGCCAGCAGCTTTACGGGACTGAACTACGAGCAGTACTTC. Protein: CASSFTGLNYEQYF.

The chain employs TRBV30 and TRBJ1-2; a possible D gene is TRBD1 (5 bases). The CDR3 covers 15 residues. Trimming pared 5 bases from V and 6 bases from J, leaving 22 bases between. Per germline, CDR1 GTSNPN and CDR2 SVGIG (reference sequence). Here the CDR3 DNA reads TGTGCCTGGTCCCGGGGGGTAACTGGATATAATGGCTACACCTTC. Translated: CAWSRGVTGYNGYTF.

The V gene is TRBV29-1, the J gene TRBJ1-1; possible D gene TRBD1, 5 bases. The CDR3 covers 14 residues. With 8 bases removed from V and 4 bases from J, the gap between germline ends came to 20 bases. Germline-derived CDR1 and CDR2 are SQVTM and ANQGSEA. For the CDR3, the DNA is TGCAGCTTGCAAAGGGGCACCTCTGGCACTGAAGCTTTCTTT. Translation: CSLQRGTSGTEAFF. The variable domain in full, with the rest retrieved from reference TRBV29-1 and TRBJ1-1, is SAVISQKPSRDICQRGTSLTIQCQVDSQVTMMFWYRQQPGQSLTLIATANQGSEATYESGFVIDKFPISRPNLTFSTLTVSNMSPEDSSIYLCSLQRGTSGTEAFFGQGTRLTVV.

Regarding this clone: The same CDR3 can be traced to other DNA sequences in this sample. J is TRBJ2-3 and V is TRBV5-1, with 9 bases lining up with TRBD2. The CDR3 contains 14 residues. Losses at the gene ends were 5 bases for V and 5 bases for J; bases not matched to a gene: 6. The germline V gene has CDR1 SGHRS and CDR2 YFSETQ. The CDR3 protein is CASRAGGPKDTQYF. The CDR3 DNA sequence: TGCGCCAGCAGGGCGGGGGGGCCGAAAGATACGCAGTATTTT.

The chain's CDR3 is CASSSPTGYNSPLHF. The CDR3 DNA reads TGTGCCAGTAGCTCGCCGACAGGCTATAATTCACCCCTCCACTTT. The chain has TRBV19 and TRBJ1-6; possibly TRBD1 for D (6 bases). V lost 6 bases and J 3 bases, leaving 12 bases between the germline ends. Germline values: CDR1 LNHDA, CDR2 SQIVND (reference sequence). The CDR3 covers 15 residues.

The rearrangement joins TRBV18 to TRBJ1-6; 9 bases are shared with TRBD1. V lost 3 bases to trimming and J lost 6 bases; unmatched junction nucleotides: 0. The V gene's germline CDR1 is KGHSH and CDR2 LQKENI. This CDR3 comprises 14 residues. This CDR3 is CASSPDRGNSPLHF. As DNA, the CDR3 is TGTGCCAGCTCACCGGACAGGGGTAATTCACCCCTCCACTTT. The full variable domain, in which reference TRBV18 and TRBJ1-6 provide the parts outside the CDR3, is NAGVMQNPRHLVRRRGQEARLRCSPMKGHSHVYWYRQLPEEGLKFMVYLQKENIIDESGMPKERFSAEFPKEGPSILRIQQVVRGDSAAYFCASSPDRGNSPLHFGNGTRLTVT.

The CDR3 protein is CAWSVTDRPNQPQHF. CDR3 bases: TGTGCCTGGAGTGTGACCGACAGACCCAATCAGCCCCAGCATTTT. This chain links TRBV30 with TRBJ1-5, with D maybe TRBD1 (5 bases). The V and J ends lost 0 bases and 3 bases respectively, with 12 bases between them. CDR3 length: 15 amino acids. Germline V gives CDR1 GTSNPN, CDR2 SVGIG (reference sequence).